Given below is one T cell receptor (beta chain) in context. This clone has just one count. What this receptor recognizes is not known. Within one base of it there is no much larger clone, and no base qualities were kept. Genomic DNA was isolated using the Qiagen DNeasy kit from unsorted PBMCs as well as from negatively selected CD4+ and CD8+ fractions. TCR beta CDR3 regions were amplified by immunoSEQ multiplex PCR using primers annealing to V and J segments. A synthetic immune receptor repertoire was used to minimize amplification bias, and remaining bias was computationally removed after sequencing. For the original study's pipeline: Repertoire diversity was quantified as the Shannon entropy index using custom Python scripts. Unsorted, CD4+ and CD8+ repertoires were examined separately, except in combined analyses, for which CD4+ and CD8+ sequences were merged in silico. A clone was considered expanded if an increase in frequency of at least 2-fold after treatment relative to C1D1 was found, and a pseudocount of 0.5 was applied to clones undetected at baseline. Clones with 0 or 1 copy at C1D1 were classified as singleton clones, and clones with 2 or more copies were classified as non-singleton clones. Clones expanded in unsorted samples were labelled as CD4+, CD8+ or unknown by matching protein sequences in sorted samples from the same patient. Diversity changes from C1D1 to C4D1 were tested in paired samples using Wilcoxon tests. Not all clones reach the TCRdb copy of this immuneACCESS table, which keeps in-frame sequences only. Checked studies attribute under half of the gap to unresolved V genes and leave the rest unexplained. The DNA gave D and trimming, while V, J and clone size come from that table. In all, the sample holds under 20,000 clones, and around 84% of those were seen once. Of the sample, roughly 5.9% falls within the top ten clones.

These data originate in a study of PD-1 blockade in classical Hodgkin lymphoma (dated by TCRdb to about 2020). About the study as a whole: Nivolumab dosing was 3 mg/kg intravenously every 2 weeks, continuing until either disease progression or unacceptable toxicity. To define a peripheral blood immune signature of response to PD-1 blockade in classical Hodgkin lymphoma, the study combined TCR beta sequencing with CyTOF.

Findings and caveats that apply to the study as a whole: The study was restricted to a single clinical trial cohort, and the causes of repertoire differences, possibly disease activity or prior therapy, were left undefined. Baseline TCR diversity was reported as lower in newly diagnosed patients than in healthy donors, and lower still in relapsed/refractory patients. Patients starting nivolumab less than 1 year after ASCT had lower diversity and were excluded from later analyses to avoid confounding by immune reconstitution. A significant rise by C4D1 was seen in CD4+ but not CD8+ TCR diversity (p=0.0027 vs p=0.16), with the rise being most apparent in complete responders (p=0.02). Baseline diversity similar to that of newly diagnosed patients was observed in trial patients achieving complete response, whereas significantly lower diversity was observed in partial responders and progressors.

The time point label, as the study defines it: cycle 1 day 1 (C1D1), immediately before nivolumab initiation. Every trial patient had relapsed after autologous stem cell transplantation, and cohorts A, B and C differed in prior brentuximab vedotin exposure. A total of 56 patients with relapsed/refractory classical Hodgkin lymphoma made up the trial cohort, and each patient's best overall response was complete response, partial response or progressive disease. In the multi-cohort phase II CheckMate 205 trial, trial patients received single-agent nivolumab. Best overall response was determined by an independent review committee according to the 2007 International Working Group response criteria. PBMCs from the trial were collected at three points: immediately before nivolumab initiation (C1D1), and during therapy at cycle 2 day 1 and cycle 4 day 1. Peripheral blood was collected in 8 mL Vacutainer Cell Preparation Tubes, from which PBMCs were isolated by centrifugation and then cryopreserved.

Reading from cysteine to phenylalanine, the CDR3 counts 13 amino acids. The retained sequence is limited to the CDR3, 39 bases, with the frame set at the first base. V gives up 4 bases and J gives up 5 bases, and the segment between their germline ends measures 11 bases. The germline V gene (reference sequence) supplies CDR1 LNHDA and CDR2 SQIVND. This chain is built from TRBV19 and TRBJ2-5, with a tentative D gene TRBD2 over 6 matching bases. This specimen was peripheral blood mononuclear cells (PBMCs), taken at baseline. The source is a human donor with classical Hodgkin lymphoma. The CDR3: CASSTLGGETQYF. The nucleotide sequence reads TGTGCCAGTAGTACCCTTGGAGGGGAGACCCAGTACTTC.